The clone carrying this TCR beta chain has a count of ten or more. No antigen is known for it. This specimen belongs to a study of CD8 T cells in ankylosing spondylitis. Findings of the study overall: Matched synovial fluid from ankylosing spondylitis patients was reported to be enriched for disease-linked clones. Past studies reported some motif variants in reactive arthritis synovial fluid and blood. It appeared that ankylosing spondylitis blood was characterized by a TCR beta motif of under ten highly homologous variants.

With molecular barcodes, quantitative 5'-RACE was used to make the TCR beta libraries. TCRdb re-called the 5' RACE reads through MiXCR, storing one row per CDR3 protein. This table holds 100,000 to 150,000 distinct CDR3 sequences, approximately 9.9% found once. CDR1 is LNHDA, CDR2 SQIVND, per germline (reference sequence). The CDR3 spans 15 residues. V was shortened by 10 bases and J by 3 bases, with 19 bases between the two germline ends. The sample was blood, either unsorted or a sorted T cell fraction (not recorded which). The rearrangement uses TRBV19 and TRBJ1-5; D perhaps matches TRBD1 (5 bases). This TCR came from a male donor with ankylosing spondylitis or in good health (not recorded which). The CDR3 spells CATKNSGRINQPQHF. The CDR3 nucleotides read TGTGCCACAAAAAATTCGGGACGGATCAATCAGCCCCAGCATTTT.